This TCR beta chain was identified in a study of T cell responses to AZD1222 COVID-19 vaccine. Overall study results and limits: Regions 160-218 and 743-854 held dominance among vaccine-associated CD4 TCRs, which spanned spike. Of spike-specific TCRs, nearly half reportedly target regions left unmutated in variants. Vaccination with two AZD1222 doses was followed by a rise in Spike-specific TCR breadth and depth. The sample set comprised mostly white British donors with more females, and clonal diversity was possibly underestimated.

Trimming took 8 bases from V and 7 from J, leaving 18 bases between them. CDR3 length equals 13 residues. Germline assignment: CDR1 MNHEY and CDR2 SMNVEV (reference sequence). Details on this clone: As yet, its antigen is unknown.

Profiled with immunoSEQ multiplex PCR; TCRdb holds only in-frame clones, not every one. The table includes under 150,000 clones, around 85% detected once. The clonotype comes from an adult in good health. Here the sequenced sample was peripheral blood, taken on day 0 of MenACWY control vaccination. The J gene is TRBJ2-7, the V gene TRBV27, with D perhaps matching TRBD2 (6 bases). The CDR3 coding sequence is TGTGCCAGCCGCCCTGCGGGGTCGAGGGAGCAGTACTTC. Translation: CASRPAGSREQYF.